The rows below give T cell receptor beta chains drawn from one sample of a study of siplizumab effects on memory and regulatory T cells. Assay: immunoSEQ multiplex PCR; the TCRdb copy retains only in-frame clones and omits some. The sample records about 50,000 clones, about 90% being singletons. Material: naive CD8+ T cells sorted from blood. The receptors were sampled from a human donor in good health. Each CDR3 is given with its conserved first and last residue. The D gene is left open where the match is weak. A clone size is listed for some rows: how often the clone was seen (once, few, many), or a class if it is expanded.

size,D,J,V,DNA,CDR3
NA,NA,TRBJ1-4,TRBV5-5,TGTGCCAGCAGCCCCCTAGGTGAAAAACTGTTTTTT,CASSPLGEKLFF
NA,TRBD1,TRBJ2-2,TRBV4-1,TGCGCCAGCAGCCAAGATCCTCCCGGACAGGGGGTGGACGCCGGGGAGCTGTTTTTT,CASSQDPPGQGVDAGELFF
NA,NA,TRBJ2-7,TRBV11-2,TGTGCCAGCAGCTTAGTCCGGTCGGGCGAGCAGTACTTC,CASSLVRSGEQYF
NA,NA,TRBJ1-1,TRBV20-1,TGCAGTGCTACCCTGGGTGAAGCTTTCTTT,CSATLGEAFF
NA,TRBD1,TRBJ1-1,TRBV28,TGTGCCAGCACCCAAACAGGGGGACTCACTGAAGCTTTCTTT,CASTQTGGLTEAFF
NA,TRBD1,TRBJ2-7,TRBV5-6,TGTGCCAGCAGCTTGGCCGGGGCAGGGGGAATATACGAGCAGTACTTC,CASSLAGAGGIYEQYF
NA,TRBD2,TRBJ2-2,TRBV30,TGTGCCTGGATCGAGGTAGCGGGAACAGGCACCGGGGAGCTGTTTTTT,CAWIEVAGTGTGELFF
NA,NA,TRBJ2-7,TRBV29-1,TGCAGCGTTCAGGGTGCCTACGAGCAGTACTTC,CSVQGAYEQYF
NA,NA,TRBJ2-5,TRBV11-2,TGTGCCAGCAGCGGGTTGGGTTCCAGGGAGACCCAGTACTTC,CASSGLGSRETQYF
NA,TRBD2,TRBJ2-3,TRBV7-9,TGTGCCAGCAGCTCCTCTAGCGGATGGGCAGATACGCAGTATTTT,CASSSSSGWADTQYF
NA,NA,TRBJ2-3,TRBV5-1,TGCGCCAGCAGCTCCACTGCTCAACCCGCCAGCGGCAGCAGCACAGATACGCAGTATTTT,CASSSTAQPASGSSTDTQYF
NA,NA,TRBJ2-7,TRBV4-1,TGCGCCAGCAGCCAAGGGCCGGGGGCGGACGAGCAGTACTTC,CASSQGPGADEQYF
NA,NA,TRBJ2-7,TRBV4-1,TGCGCCAGCAGCCAAGAACCAGGGTCTAGGACCTACGAGCAGTACTTC,CASSQEPGSRTYEQYF
once,TRBD1,TRBJ1-1,TRBV7-7,TGTGCTAGCAGCCCTGGGACAGGGAAGAACACTGAAGCTTTCTTT,CASSPGTGKNTEAFF
once,NA,TRBJ2-1,TRBV19,TGTGCCAGTACCATAAGGTCCGGACTCCATAATGAGCAGTTCTTC,CASTIRSGLHNEQFF
NA,NA,TRBJ1-2,TRBV29-1,TGCAGCGTACTGGTTGGGCTTGGCTACGGCTACACCTTC,CSVLVGLGYGYTF
NA,TRBD2,TRBJ2-1,TRBV5-1,TGCGCCAGCACCATGAGTCTAGCGGGGTGGGATGAGCAGTTCTTC,CASTMSLAGWDEQFF
NA,NA,TRBJ1-4,TRBV19,TGTGCCAGTAGTATCGTGGCTCGCAGCCCAGAAAAACTGTTTTTT,CASSIVARSPEKLFF
once,NA,TRBJ2-7,TRBV15,TGTGCCACCAGCAGAGATTTGGGCTTCGCGGGGCAGTACTTC,CATSRDLGFAGQYF
few,NA,TRBJ2-7,TRBV19,TGTGCCAGTAGTATGGGTGGCGGGTTCTCCTACGAGCAGTACTTC,CASSMGGGFSYEQYF
NA,TRBD2,TRBJ2-1,TRBV5-8,TGTGCCAGCAGTTTTCCCCGCGGGGGGACCCACAATGAGCAGTTCTTC,CASSFPRGGTHNEQFF
NA,TRBD1,TRBJ1-4,TRBV5-6,TGTGCCAGCAGCTTGGAGGGACAGGGGGCAACTAATGAAAAACTGTTTTTT,CASSLEGQGATNEKLFF
NA,NA,TRBJ1-2,TRBV4-1,TGCGCCAGCAGCCAAGATCGGTCAGGTCGGGGCTACACCTTC,CASSQDRSGRGYTF
NA,NA,TRBJ2-5,TRBV7-9,TGTGCCAGCAGCCCCCCCGTACAAGAGACCCAGTACTTC,CASSPPVQETQYF
few,NA,TRBJ1-2,TRBV4-1,TGCGCCAGCAGCCAGCAGCCAGAGGAGAGGGGCTACACCTTC,CASSQQPEERGYTF
NA,NA,TRBJ2-7,TRBV6-6,TGTGCCAGCAGTTACTCGGCGCTAGCGAGCTACGAGCAGTACTTC,CASSYSALASYEQYF
once,NA,TRBJ2-7,TRBV5-1,TGCGCCAGCAGCTTGGGATACGAGCAGTACTTC,CASSLGYEQYF
NA,TRBD1,TRBJ2-4,TRBV5-8,TGTGCCAGCAACCCGGGACAGGGAAAAAACATTCAGTACTTC,CASNPGQGKNIQYF
NA,NA,TRBJ1-1,TRBV19,TGTGCCAGTATAGGTTGGGCCACTGAAGCTTTCTTT,CASIGWATEAFF
few,TRBD1,TRBJ2-2,TRBV7-9,TGTGCCAGCAGCCCCTCACAGGGGTGGAACACCGGGGAGCTGTTTTTT,CASSPSQGWNTGELFF
NA,TRBD1,TRBJ2-7,TRBV15,TGTGCCACCAGCAGGGACAGGGGAAGCGAGCAGTACTTC,CATSRDRGSEQYF
NA,NA,TRBJ1-5,TRBV6-6,TGTGCCAGCAGTCAACAAACGACATCATCGGGTCAGCCCCAGCATTTT,CASSQQTTSSGQPQHF
NA,NA,TRBJ2-5,TRBV6-5,TGTGCCGGCAGACTTGACAGTTACCAAGAGACCCAGTACTTC,CAGRLDSYQETQYF
NA,TRBD2,TRBJ2-5,TRBV6-5,TGTGCCAGCAGTTCTAGCGGGGGTCAAGAGACCCAGTACTTC,CASSSSGGQETQYF
NA,TRBD1,TRBJ2-1,TRBV4-1,TGCGCCAGCAGCCAAGATTCAGGGGGCGCCTACAATGAGCAGTTCTTC,CASSQDSGGAYNEQFF
NA,NA,TRBJ1-6,TRBV5-6,TGTGCCAGCTCCATTTTGCGGTCCTATAATTCACCCCTCCACTTT,CASSILRSYNSPLHF
NA,TRBD1,TRBJ1-2,TRBV28,TGTGCCAGCAGTCGGGGACAGGGCCGGAACTATGGCTACACCTTC,CASSRGQGRNYGYTF
NA,NA,TRBJ2-7,TRBV11-2,TGTGCCAGCAGCCCACCTCGGACAGCGGATCCTCGAGGGTCCTACGAGCAGTACTTC,CASSPPRTADPRGSYEQYF
NA,NA,TRBJ2-7,TRBV5-6,TGTGCCAGCAGCTTGGGCGACTACGAGCAGTACTTC,CASSLGDYEQYF
NA,TRBD2,TRBJ2-5,TRBV5-1,TGCGCCAGCAGCTTGGGACTAGCGGGAGAAGAGACCCAGTACTTC,CASSLGLAGEETQYF